A selection of T cell receptor beta chains follows, all from one sample in a study of cytomegalovirus exposure and HLA in healthy donors. Repertoires were generated with immunoSEQ multiplex PCR, while TCRdb's copy carries only in-frame clones and drops some. The profile shows 80,000 to 100,000 clones, roughly 87% of them singletons. Sequencing was performed on PBMCs. The receptors come from a young man in good health and CMV-seropositive. The CDR3 runs from the conserved cysteine through the conserved F or W. D genes are given only for firm matches.

>TRBJ1-5|TRBD1|15|TRBV28
TGTGCCAGCAGTTTAGACAGGGGGCGTGATCAGCCCCAGCATTTT
CASSLDRGRDQPQHF
>TRBJ1-2|-|13|TRBV4-1
TGCGCCAGCAGCCAAGGAGGGCTCTATGGCTACACCTTC
CASSQGGLYGYTF
>TRBJ2-7|-|14|TRBV10-2
TGCGCCAGCATGGGCAGCCAGGGCTCCTACGAGCAGTACTTC
CASMGSQGSYEQYF
>TRBJ2-1|TRBD2|15|TRBV4-3
TGCGCCAGCAGCCAAGGGGAGCGGGGCTACAATGAGCAGTTCTTC
CASSQGERGYNEQFF
>TRBJ2-1|TRBD2|19|TRBV7-3
TGTGCCAGCAGCTTAGACGTGGCGGGGGGCCCAAACTCCTACAATGAGCAGTTCTTC
CASSLDVAGGPNSYNEQFF
>TRBJ2-3|-|15|TRBV6-1
TGTGCCAGCAGCACCGGGACTGGTAGCACAGATACGCAGTATTTT
CASSTGTGSTDTQYF
>TRBJ2-7|TRBD1|13|TRBV5-1
TGCGCCAGCAGCTACCGGGACAGGGACGAGCAGTACTTC
CASSYRDRDEQYF
>TRBJ1-1|TRBD1|14|TRBV29-1
TGCAGCGTCGGACAGGCCCAGGGGAACACTGAAGCTTTCTTT
CSVGQAQGNTEAFF
>TRBJ2-1|TRBD2|16|TRBV18
TGTGCCAGCTCACATATAGCTAGCGGGGGATACAATGAGCAGTTCTTC
CASSHIASGGYNEQFF
>TRBJ2-2|-|16|TRBV7-3
TGTGCCAGCAGCCCACAACCTACAGGGAACACCGGGGAGCTGTTTTTT
CASSPQPTGNTGELFF
>TRBJ1-1|TRBD1|14|TRBV5-4
TGTGCCAGCAGCTTGCGCGACAGGGAGACTGAAGCTTTCTTT
CASSLRDRETEAFF
>TRBJ2-3|TRBD1|14|TRBV6-4
TGTGCCAGCAGTCTCGGACAGGGAACAGATACGCAGTATTTT
CASSLGQGTDTQYF